The 14 T cell receptor beta chains listed next were all sequenced from one sample in a study of cytomegalovirus exposure and HLA in healthy donors (dated by TCRdb to 2017 to 2019). To prepare the library, the immunoSEQ multiplex PCR assay was applied. A mixture of 60 forward primers for TCR Vbeta segments and 13 reverse primers for TCR Jbeta segments was used in the multiplex PCR. Sourced from immuneACCESS, this table was stored by TCRdb with only in-frame sequences that have V and J called. A share of the clones is absent; for the studies checked, an unresolved V gene accounts for under half, and the remainder has no known explanation. This sample's table contains approximately 150,000 clones. The top ten clonotypes cover 1.5% to 2% of the sample. The sample taken for sequencing was PBMCs. These receptors were obtained from a woman in her forties or fifties in good health and CMV-seronegative.

The chain has TRBV10-3 and TRBJ2-2, with 7 positions matching TRBD2. The germline gives CDR1 ENHRY, CDR2 SYGVKD. After removal of 4 bases from V and 1 base from J, the junction contained 3 bases not matched to a gene. The CDR3 covers 15 residues. CDR3 sequence: CAISGGLQNTGELFF. CDR3 bases: TGTGCCATCAGTGGGGGACTACAGAACACCGGGGAGCTGTTTTTT.

This chain links TRBV27 with TRBJ2-7, with D perhaps TRBD2 (6 bases). The V gene lost 2 bases and the J gene lost 7 bases, with 9 bases spanning the gap. The CDR3 is 12 amino acids. Germline V lookup: CDR1 MNHEY, CDR2 SMNVEV (reference sequence). The CDR3 loop is CASSLIGREQYF. The DNA of the CDR3 is TGTGCCAGCAGTTTAATAGGGAGGGAGCAGTACTTC.

The chain employs TRBV5-4 and TRBJ2-6; D unresolved. The CDR3 consists of 15 residues. Between the trimmed V and J ends, which lost 4 bases and 4 bases, there was a span of 12 bases. Germline V gene data show CDR1 as SGHNT and CDR2 as YYREEE (reference sequence). CDR3 loop: CASSPFSRGANVLTF. As DNA, the CDR3 is TGTGCCAGCAGCCCCTTTTCCAGGGGGGCCAACGTCCTGACTTTC.

The genes are TRBV28 and TRBJ1-1; a weak D match, TRBD1 (6 bases). The CDR3 has 14 residues. The V end was cut by 5 bases, the J end by 4 bases, with 14 bases between. Germline V gene data show CDR1 as MDHEN and CDR2 as SYDVKM. The CDR3 DNA follows: TGTGCCAGCAGTCCCATACAAGGGGGCACTGAAGCTTTCTTT. It encodes CASSPIQGGTEAFF.

The rearrangement uses TRBV7-9 and TRBJ1-1; 7 bases match TRBD1. This CDR3 is built from 14 residues. V shed 1 base and J 7 bases; nucleotides not matched to a gene: 6. In germline, CDR1 is SEHNR, CDR2 FQNEAQ (reference sequence). The CDR3 DNA follows: TGTGCCAGCAGCTTAGTCGAGGGGGCGAGTGAAGCTTTCTTT. This gives the protein CASSLVEGASEAFF. Together with reference TRBV7-9 and TRBJ1-1, the CDR3 gives the full variable domain: DTGVSQNPRHKITKRGQNVTFRCDPISEHNRLYWYRQTLGQGPEFLTYFQNEAQLEKSRLLSDRFSAERPKGSFSTLEIQRTEQGDSAMYLCASSLVEGASEAFFGQGTRLTVV.

The chain has TRBV5-1 and TRBJ2-3, with 7 bases matching TRBD2. The V gene end was trimmed by 4 bases and the J gene end by 6 bases; junction bases not matched to a gene: 14. The CDR3 totals 16 residues. Germline V gene sequence: CDR1 SGHRS, CDR2 YFSETQ. The CDR3 DNA is TGCGCCAGCAGCCAGGTCGGGGAGGGCACGCACGATACGCAGTATTTT. Translating gives CASSQVGEGTHDTQYF. Supplemented by reference TRBV5-1 and TRBJ2-3, the full variable domain reads KAGVTQTPRYLIKTRGQQVTLSCSPISGHRSVSWYQQTPGQGLQFLFEYFSETQRNKGNFPGRFSGRQFSNSRSEMNVSTLELGDSALYLCASSQVGEGTHDTQYFGPGTRLTVL.

J is TRBJ1-3 and V is TRBV4-2; D ambiguous. The germline V gene encodes CDR1 LGHNA and CDR2 YNFKEQ. The CDR3 totals 15 residues. Trimming left V 0 bases short and J 0 bases short, with 6 bases between. This CDR3 is CASSQDASSGNTIYF. The DNA of the CDR3 is TGTGCCAGCAGCCAAGACGCTAGCTCTGGAAACACCATATATTTT.

The rearrangement joins TRBV6-1 to TRBJ2-7, with D maybe TRBD1 (5 bases). Germline V lookup: CDR1 MNHNS, CDR2 SASEGT. The CDR3 has 12 amino acids. With 8 bases removed from V and 2 bases from J, the gap between germline ends came to 10 bases. The CDR3 here is CASQTEAYEQYF. In DNA form, the CDR3 reads TGTGCCAGCCAGACAGAGGCCTACGAGCAGTACTTC.

The chain carries TRBV6-5 and TRBJ2-2; 9 bases agree with TRBD2. The CDR3 has 15 residues. V dropped 6 bases and J dropped 7; count of bases not matched to a gene: 9. CDR1 and CDR2 (germline): MNHEY, SVGAGI. The CDR3 DNA reads as TGTGCCAGCAGCACTAGGACTAGCGAGAGCGGGGAGCTGTTTTTT. This gives the protein CASSTRTSESGELFF.

The V call is TRBV20-1, the J call TRBJ2-7; D not certain. Germline CDR1 is DFQATT and CDR2 is SNEGSKA (reference sequence). This CDR3 is 11 amino acids long. The V end lost 3 bases, the J end lost 3 bases, and 6 bases lay between the germline ends. The CDR3 spells CSASNSYEQYF. The CDR3 DNA sequence: TGCAGTGCTAGCAATAGCTACGAGCAGTACTTC.

V is TRBV9 and J is TRBJ2-3, with 8 bases identical to TRBD2. Germline V gene lookup returns CDR1 SGDLS and CDR2 YYNGEE. The CDR3 spans 15 residues. Trimming cost V 3 bases and J 1 base; bases outside gene matches: 4. The chain's CDR3 is CASSGMTSGTDTQYF. The CDR3 DNA sequence: TGTGCCAGCAGCGGGATGACTAGCGGCACAGATACGCAGTATTTT.

V is TRBV7-9 and J is TRBJ2-7; D is possibly TRBD1 (5 bases). The CDR3 loop spans 18 amino acids. V dropped 0 bases and J dropped 6 bases, with 24 bases sitting between them. CDR1 is SEHNR, CDR2 FQNEAQ, per germline (reference sequence). For the CDR3, the DNA is TGTGCCAGCAGCTTAGCTACCCCGGACACATCGACTTGGGCCGAGCAGTACTTC. As protein: CASSLATPDTSTWAEQYF.

The genes are TRBV19 and TRBJ1-2; D remains ambiguous. V was clipped by 3 bases and J by 2 bases, with 4 bases between them. The CDR3 is 12 residues long. Per germline, CDR1 LNHDA and CDR2 SQIVND (reference sequence). CDR3 amino acids: CASSILNYGYTF. The CDR3 DNA follows: TGTGCCAGTAGTATTCTGAACTATGGCTACACCTTC. The whole variable domain, remainder taken from reference TRBV19 and TRBJ1-2, is DGGITQSPKYLFRKEGQNVTLSCEQNLNHDAMYWYRQDPGQGLRLIYYSQIVNDFQKGDIAEGYSVSREKKESFPLTVTSAQKNPTAFYLCASSILNYGYTFGSGTRLTVV.

This chain joins TRBV7-2 and TRBJ2-5, with 8 bases matching TRBD2. The CDR3 covers 15 residues. CDR1 and CDR2 from the germline V gene are SGHTA and FQGNSA. Trimming removed 2 bases from V and 2 bases from J; junction bases left unmatched: 4. Here the CDR3 DNA reads TGTGCCAGCAGCTTAACTAGCGGCAGGCAAGAGACCCAGTACTTC. Translated: CASSLTSGRQETQYF. The full variable domain, in which reference TRBV7-2 and TRBJ2-5 provide the parts outside the CDR3, is GAGVSQSPSNKVTEKGKDVELRCDPISGHTALYWYRQSLGQGLEFLIYFQGNSAPDKSGLPSDRFSAERTGGSVSTLTIQRTQQEDSAVYLCASSLTSGRQETQYFGPGTRLLVL.